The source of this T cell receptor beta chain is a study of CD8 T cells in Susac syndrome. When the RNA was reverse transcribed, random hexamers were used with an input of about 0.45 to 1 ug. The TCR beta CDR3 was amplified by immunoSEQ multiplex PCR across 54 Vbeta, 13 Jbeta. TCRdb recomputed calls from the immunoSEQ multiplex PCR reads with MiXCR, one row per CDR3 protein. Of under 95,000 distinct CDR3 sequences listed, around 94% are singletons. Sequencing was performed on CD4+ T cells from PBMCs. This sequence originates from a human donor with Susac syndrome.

The CDR3 nucleotides read TGTGCCAGCAGCTTAGAGGCAGACCTTGGCAATCAGCCCCAGCATTTT. It yields the protein CASSLEADLGNQPQHF. The chain joins TRBV7-2 to TRBJ1-5; D is uncertain. The CDR3 is 16 amino acids. The V gene's germline CDR1 is SGHTA and CDR2 FQGNSA. Deletions cut 1 base from V and 2 bases from J, with 12 bases between. Using reference TRBV7-2 and TRBJ1-5 for the parts outside the CDR3, the full variable domain is GAGVSQSPSNKVTEKGKDVELRCDPISGHTALYWYRQSLGQGLEFLIYFQGNSAPDKSGLPSDRFSAERTGGSVSTLTIQRTQQEDSAVYLCASSLEADLGNQPQHFGDGTRLSIL.